One and the same sample provided the 21 T cell receptor beta chains below, sequenced in a study of response to subunit inactivated influenza vaccine. TCRdb recomputed calls from the RT-PCR reads with MiXCR, one row per CDR3 protein. The sample has about 700,000 distinct CDR3 sequences, approximately 15% seen once. The input for sequencing was PBMCs from blood, taken less than 15 days before vaccination. These receptors all come from a man aged 45-65 years who received an inactivated influenza vaccine.

In this sample, this clonotype turned up a few times. V usage is TRBV20-1 and J usage is TRBJ2-4, with D unclear. V lost 3 bases to trimming and J lost 8 bases, with 20 bases between them. This CDR3 is 15 amino acids long. The V gene's germline CDR1 is DFQATT and CDR2 SNEGSKA (reference sequence). CDR3: CSARGTAGFWDIQYF. Written as DNA, the CDR3 is TGCAGTGCTAGGGGTACAGCCGGCTTTTGGGACATTCAGTACTTC.

The sample holds a few counts of this clonotype. This chain links TRBV4-1 with TRBJ1-4; D unresolved. The germline CDR1 and CDR2 sequences are MGHRA and YSYEKL. The CDR3 contains 16 residues. V was trimmed by 1 base and J by 4 bases, leaving 13 bases between them. For the CDR3, the DNA is TGCGCCAGCAGCCAAGGTCAAGGACGCAATAATGAAAAACTGTTTTTT. Translating gives CASSQGQGRNNEKLFF.

This clonotype was counted only a few times. V and J are TRBV5-5 and TRBJ2-5; 10 nucleotides agree with TRBD2. The junction had 10 bases not matched to a gene; V was cut back by 6 bases and J by 5 bases. Germline lookup yields CDR1 SGHKS and CDR2 YYEKEE (reference sequence). This CDR3 is built from 15 residues. The CDR3 here is CASNPSGGWLETQYF. The CDR3, as DNA: TGTGCCAGCAACCCTAGCGGGGGCTGGCTGGAGACCCAGTACTTC.

This clonotype has more than one count but fewer than ten. CDR3 amino acids: CASSPGQAGQPQHF. The DNA of the CDR3 is TGTGCCAGCAGTCCGGGACAGGCGGGTCAGCCCCAGCATTTT. The rearrangement links TRBV12-3 or TRBV12-4 to TRBJ1-5; 8 bases are a match to TRBD1. There are 14 residues in the CDR3. V lost 5 bases to trimming and J lost 6 bases; unmatched junction nucleotides: 6.

The chain's CDR3 is CASSLARRNEQYF. The CDR3 nucleotides are TGTGCCAGCAGCTTAGCGCGGAGGAACGAGCAGTACTTC. This chain uses TRBV7-9 with TRBJ2-7; weak D call: TRBD2 (5 bases). Germline assignment: CDR1 SEHNR and CDR2 FQNEAQ (reference sequence). CDR3 size: 13 residues. Trimming pared 0 bases from V and 5 bases from J, leaving 8 bases between.

The chain employs TRBV28 and TRBJ2-7; no clear D gene. This CDR3 contains 10 residues. CDR1 is MDHEN, CDR2 SYDVKM, per germline. V was shortened by 6 bases and J by 5 bases, with 5 bases between the two germline ends. The CDR3 region has the DNA TGTGCCAGCAGCGGAAACGAGCAGTACTTC. Translated, it gives CASSGNEQYF.

This chain uses TRBV6-5 with TRBJ1-2; 7 nucleotides align to TRBD1. Germline CDR1 reads MNHEY; CDR2 reads SVGAGI. V lost 2 bases to trimming and J lost 13 bases; unmatched junction nucleotides: 4. The CDR3 has 11 amino acids. The CDR3 DNA reads as TGTGCCAGCAGTTACGCAGGGGGAGTCACCTTC. Translation gives CASSYAGGVTF.

The V and J genes are TRBV10-3 and TRBJ1-2; the match to TRBD1 covers 7 bases. This CDR3 region has 13 residues. The ends lost 2 bases at V and 7 bases at J; junction bases unmatched: 4. From germline, CDR1 is ENHRY and CDR2 SYGVKD. The CDR3 loop reads CAISEETGIGYTF. The CDR3 coding sequence is TGTGCCATCAGTGAGGAGACAGGGATTGGCTACACCTTC.

The rearrangement links TRBV28 to TRBJ1-3; D is unresolved. The CDR3 runs 16 residues. Trimming took 4 bases from V and 0 from J, leaving 13 bases between them. CDR1 MDHEN and CDR2 SYDVKM come from the germline V gene. The CDR3 loop reads CASSSLGSGSGNTIYF. CDR3 DNA: TGTGCCAGCAGTTCCCTGGGTTCTGGCTCTGGAAACACCATATATTTT.

This chain links TRBV5-1 with TRBJ2-4, with 9 positions matching TRBD1. The germline CDR1 and CDR2 sequences are SGHRS and YFSETQ. Unmatched junction bases numbered 6, after V lost 4 bases and J lost 7 bases. The CDR3 covers 14 residues. This CDR3 is CASSAGQGRNIQYF. The CDR3 nucleotides read TGCGCCAGCAGCGCGGGACAGGGACGGAACATTCAGTACTTC.

This chain joins TRBV19 and TRBJ2-1; D is uncertain. The length of the CDR3 is 14 residues. From germline, CDR1 is LNHDA and CDR2 SQIVND (reference sequence). Trimming removed 1 base from V and 4 bases from J, with 8 bases in between. The CDR3 reads CASSIVPPYNEQFF. The CDR3 bases are TGTGCCAGTAGTATAGTCCCCCCATACAATGAGCAGTTCTTC.

Only a few counts were recorded for this clonotype. This sequence joins TRBV6-5 and TRBJ2-5; D is possibly TRBD2 (7 bases). Trimming removed 3 bases from V and 5 bases from J, with 16 bases in between. The CDR3 covers 15 residues. The germline gives CDR1 MNHEY, CDR2 SVGAGI. The CDR3 sequence is CASSYYRGAGETQYF. CDR3 in DNA: TGTGCCAGCAGTTATTACCGGGGGGCGGGGGAGACCCAGTACTTC.

The V and J genes are TRBV4-3 and TRBJ1-5; D is possibly TRBD1 (5 bases). Germline V gives CDR1 LGHNA, CDR2 YSLEER. The V gene lost 0 bases and the J gene lost 9 bases, with 12 bases spanning the gap. The CDR3 contains 14 residues. CDR3 coding DNA: TGCGCCAGCAGCCAAGACTACTCCCAGGGGCCCCAGCATTTT. Translating it yields CASSQDYSQGPQHF.

This chain links TRBV7-2 with TRBJ2-3, with D perhaps being TRBD1 or TRBD2 (6 bases each). Between the trimmed V and J ends, which lost 1 base and 1 base, there was a span of 12 bases. The CDR3 sequence is 16 residues long. Per germline, CDR1 SGHTA and CDR2 FQGNSA. CDR3 sequence reads: CASSLGTGAGTDTQYF. The CDR3 nucleotides read TGTGCCAGCAGCTTAGGGACGGGGGCTGGCACAGATACGCAGTATTTT.

V gene TRBV29-1 combines with J gene TRBJ1-4, with 9 positions matching TRBD1. CDR3 length: 13 residues. CDR1 and CDR2 from the germline V gene are SQVTM and ANQGSEA. J was trimmed by 8 bases and V by 5 bases; bases with no gene match: 6. The CDR3 is CSVRDRVEEKLFF. CDR3 in DNA: TGCAGCGTTCGGGACAGGGTGGAAGAAAAACTGTTTTTT.

This clonotype was seen ten or more times. The chain uses TRBV12-3 or TRBV12-4 and TRBJ1-5; no definite D call. The CDR3 consists of 13 residues. Trimming removed 1 base from V and 4 bases from J, with 5 bases in between. CDR3 nucleotides: TGTGCCAGCAGTTTAGAGCGGAATCAGCCCCAGCATTTT. It codes for CASSLERNQPQHF.

This clonotype was recorded a few times. The V and J genes are TRBV20-1 and TRBJ2-4; D ambiguous. Germline values: CDR1 DFQATT, CDR2 SNEGSKA (reference sequence). This CDR3 region has 10 residues. V was cut by 7 bases and J by 9 bases, with 10 bases left in between. CDR3 protein: CSVRQFIQYF. CDR3 DNA sequence: TGCAGTGTAAGGCAGTTCATTCAGTACTTC.

CDR3 residues: CASSQVGLGYPDTQYF. The CDR3, as DNA: TGCGCCAGCAGCCAAGTAGGCTTGGGATACCCAGATACGCAGTATTTT. The rearrangement links TRBV4-1 to TRBJ2-3, with no clear D. Between the trimmed V and J ends, which lost 1 base and 4 bases, there was a span of 15 bases. Germline V gene sequence: CDR1 MGHRA, CDR2 YSYEKL. There are 16 residues in the CDR3.

This clonotype was seen more than once but under ten times. The gene calls are TRBV5-6 and TRBJ2-5, with D perhaps assigned TRBD1 or TRBD2 (5 bases each). The CDR3 covers 15 residues. Deletions cut 1 base from V and 0 bases from J, with 10 bases between. Per the germline V gene, CDR1 is SGHDT and CDR2 is YYEEEE. CDR3 sequence reads: CASSLSGRHQETQYF. The CDR3 DNA reads as TGTGCCAGCAGCTTGTCGGGACGGCACCAAGAGACCCAGTACTTC.

V is TRBV4-3 and J is TRBJ1-5; D is possibly TRBD1 (6 bases). The germline gives CDR1 LGHNA, CDR2 YSLEER. V shed 4 bases and J shed 5 bases, with 12 bases lying between them. This CDR3 is built from 14 residues. DNA of the CDR3: TGCGCCAGCAGCCCCGGGACAAGGGATCAGCCCCAGCATTTT. Translating gives CASSPGTRDQPQHF.

Only a few counts were recorded for this clonotype. The chain employs TRBV12-3 or TRBV12-4 and TRBJ1-4; D possibly corresponds to TRBD1 (6 bases). There are 13 residues in the CDR3. V was cut by 6 bases and J by 8 bases, with 13 bases left in between. The CDR3, as DNA: TGTGCCAGCAGAGACCAGGGGAACGAAAAACTGTTTTTT. It translates to CASRDQGNEKLFF.